These 20 T cell receptor beta chains originate from one sample sequenced in a study of CXCR3-negative and CXCR3-positive naive CD8 T cells. Study findings and constraints: CXCR3-positive naive cells carried more hydrophobic TRB CDR3s than CXCR3-negative naive cells did.

No antigen is known for these receptors. TRB cDNA was prepared as libraries by UMI-labeled 5' RACE. Using the 5' RACE reads, TCRdb records one entry per CDR3 protein without DNA. Its table lists over 50,000 distinct CDR3 sequences. Sequences were obtained from naive CXCR3+ CD8+ T cells from blood. Subset given: CD45RO-CCR7+CD27+CD95- naive CD8+ T cells expressing CXCR3 (TNR3+). Receptors originate from a human donor in good health. Some clones in this sample may be carry-over from other donors' samples.

V is TRBV7-9 and J is TRBJ2-7; TCRdb's D call, TRBD2, is unchecked because there is no DNA. CDR3 size: 17 residues. CDR1 and CDR2 (germline): SEHNR, FQNEAQ (reference sequence). This CDR3 reads CASSLAGGLAVSYEQYF.

The CDR3 sequence is CASSPSGEIDEQFF. The chain employs TRBV11-1 and TRBJ2-1. The CDR3 is made up of 14 amino acids. In germline, CDR1 is SGHAT, CDR2 FQDESV (reference sequence).

This chain joins TRBV19 and TRBJ2-7; TCRdb's assignment of TRBD1 cannot be checked, as there is no DNA. Germline assignment: CDR1 LNHDA and CDR2 SQIVND (reference sequence). The CDR3 runs to 13 residues. The CDR3 loop is CASTPSGGGEQYF.

The CDR3 here is CASRLKSDTQYF. The chain is built from TRBV5-1 and TRBJ2-3. Germline CDR1 reads SGHRS; CDR2 reads YFSETQ. CDR3 length: 12 amino acids. Variable domain in full (rest from reference TRBV5-1 and TRBJ2-3): KAGVTQTPRYLIKTRGQQVTLSCSPISGHRSVSWYQQTPGQGLQFLFEYFSETQRNKGNFPGRFSGRQFSNSRSEMNVSTLELGDSALYLCASRLKSDTQYFGPGTRLTVL.

This chain joins TRBV7-9 and TRBJ2-7; the D call from TCRdb, TRBD1, cannot be confirmed without DNA. The CDR3 is 13 residues long. CDR1 is SEHNR and CDR2 is FQNEAQ in the germline V gene (reference sequence). CDR3: CASSATVSYEQYF.

This rearrangement joins TRBV20-1 to TRBJ1-1; the TCRdb call, TRBD1, lacks DNA for checking. CDR3 length equals 16 residues. Looked up from germline, CDR1 is DFQATT and CDR2 is SNEGSKA (reference sequence). This chain's CDR3 is CSATDRGLGLNTEAFF.

This chain's CDR3 is CASSKKKAGRIYTGELFF. The chain links TRBV21-1 to TRBJ2-2. TRBV21-1 is flagged as a pseudogene. This CDR3 has 18 residues.

This chain links TRBV27 with TRBJ1-4. CDR1 is MNHEY, CDR2 SMNVEV, per germline (reference sequence). The CDR3 sequence is 11 residues long. CDR3 in amino acids: CATTDNEKLFF.

The CDR3 is CATSPRAFTDTQYF. The chain carries TRBV15 and TRBJ2-3; there is no DNA to check the TCRdb D call of TRBD1. CDR1 and CDR2 (germline): LNHNV, YYDKDF (reference sequence). The CDR3 is 14 amino acids.

V usage is TRBV7-9 and J usage is TRBJ2-2; the D call from TCRdb, TRBD1, cannot be confirmed without DNA. CDR3 length equals 19 residues. Germline V lookup: CDR1 SEHNR, CDR2 FQNEAQ (reference sequence). The CDR3 protein is CASSPTGGYRAWNTGELFF. Filled out from reference TRBV7-9 and TRBJ2-2, the complete variable domain reads DTGVSQNPRHKITKRGQNVTFRCDPISEHNRLYWYRQTLGQGPEFLTYFQNEAQLEKSRLLSDRFSAERPKGSFSTLEIQRTEQGDSAMYLCASSPTGGYRAWNTGELFFGEGSRLTVL.

The chain is built from TRBV6-2 or TRBV6-3 and TRBJ1-1; TCRdb names TRBD1, which stays unverified in the absence of DNA. The CDR3 runs to 14 residues. CDR1 MNHEY and CDR2 SVGEGT come from the germline V gene. This CDR3 reads CASSPQGKHTEAFF.

The chain recombines TRBV6-1 with TRBJ2-7; as DNA is missing, the TRBD1 call by TCRdb cannot be tested. Germline loops: CDR1 MNHNS, CDR2 SASEGT. This CDR3 comprises 15 residues. CDR3 protein: CASSEAPGVAYEQYF.

The chain employs TRBV28 and TRBJ2-5; TCRdb gives TRBD1 as the D gene, but with no DNA this cannot be confirmed. The CDR3 has 11 amino acids. Germline CDR1 is MDHEN and CDR2 is SYDVKM. The CDR3: CASTDPRTQYF.

CDR3 loop: CASSLEAAPGDTQYF. This rearrangement joins TRBV7-2 to TRBJ2-3; TCRdb proposes TRBD1, but this gene call is untestable without DNA. The CDR3 has 15 residues. Germline CDR1 reads SGHTA; CDR2 reads FQGNSA.

The chain recombines TRBV6-5 with TRBJ1-4; the D gene TCRdb calls, TRBD1, cannot be checked with no DNA. The length of the CDR3 is 15 residues. Germline CDR1 is MNHEY and CDR2 is SVGAGI. CDR3 sequence reads: CASSYSTGMGEKLFF.

The gene calls are TRBV27 and TRBJ2-7; TCRdb's D call, TRBD2, is unchecked because there is no DNA. The CDR3 has 13 amino acids. CDR1 and CDR2 from the germline V gene are MNHEY and SMNVEV (reference sequence). The CDR3 spells CASSRRGDVEQYF.

This sequence joins TRBV29-1 and TRBJ2-3; the TRBD1 assignment by TCRdb is unverifiable without DNA. Germline V gene sequence: CDR1 SQVTM, CDR2 ANQGSEA. The CDR3 is 14 amino acids. CDR3 sequence: CSVEGRGRTDTQYF.

The chain joins TRBV21-1 to TRBJ2-5; TCRdb indicates TRBD1, and absent DNA this call remains unverified. TRBV21-1 is recorded as a pseudogene. The CDR3 has 19 amino acids. CDR3 in amino acids: CASSKGGQDHTYVLETQYF.

V and J are TRBV7-9 and TRBJ2-3; TCRdb designates TRBD1, a call that cannot be tested without DNA. Germline V gene sequence: CDR1 SEHNR, CDR2 FQNEAQ (reference sequence). The CDR3 is made up of 20 amino acids. CDR3 amino acids: CASSSRRGSGALSSTDTQYF.

The chain carries TRBV7-2 and TRBJ1-6; the TCRdb D gene call, TRBD1, has no DNA to confirm it. The V gene's germline CDR1 is SGHTA and CDR2 FQGNSA. The CDR3 length is 14 residues. CDR3 sequence: CASSLTGAQSPLHF.